The subject of this entry is one TCR beta chain. Library construction for TCR beta used iRepertoire HTBI primers and Arm-PCR of CDR3 regions. TCRdb called the multiplex PCR reads again in MiXCR, with one record for every CDR3 protein. The table shows approximately 470,000 distinct CDR3 sequences, with about 20% occurring only once. The sample comes from a study of regulatory T cells in long-lasting Graves disease. Trimming took 1 base from V and 5 from J, leaving 5 bases between them. This CDR3 contains 12 residues. Per germline, CDR1 LGHDT and CDR2 YNNKEL (reference sequence). The sample's time point: persistent/refractory GD, antithyroid drugs over 5 years with positive TRAb. RNA from PBMCs was the source of the TCR library. Patients with Graves' disease were diagnosed by American Thyroid Association guidelines.

The rearrangement links TRBV3-1 to TRBJ1-1; D is unresolved. The sequences come from peripheral blood mononuclear cells (PBMCs), collected when the disease was refractory, from a patient treated with antithyroid drugs. The receptor's source is a female donor with Graves disease. Here the CDR3 DNA reads TGTGCCAGCAGCCAAGGGCCAACTGAAGCTTTCTTT. Its protein product is CASSQGPTEAFF. The full variable domain, with the rest looked up from reference TRBV3-1 and TRBJ1-1, is DTAVSQTPKYLVTQMGNDKSIKCEQNLGHDTMYWYKQDSKKFLKIMFSYNNKELIINETVPNRFSPKSPDKAHLNLHINSLELGDSAVYFCASSQGPTEAFFGQGTRLTVV.